These 14 T cell receptor beta chains were sequenced from one sample in a study of long-term antiretroviral therapy in people with HIV. A v3.0 immunoSEQ assay was performed at survey level. The repertoire was sequenced with immunoSEQ multiplex PCR; TCRdb's copy has only in-frame clones and lacks some. The repertoire includes more than 20,000 clones, around four fifths of them detected once, and around 8.9% sits in the top ten. The input for sequencing was unsorted PBMCs, taken 1.2 years after starting antiretroviral therapy. Receptors were obtained from a woman between 35 and 50 years old with HIV.

V gene TRBV7-2 combines with J gene TRBJ2-1, with 7 nucleotides matching TRBD2. The CDR3 has 17 residues. Per germline, CDR1 SGHTA and CDR2 FQGNSA. After removal of 1 base from V and 2 bases from J, the junction contained 8 bases not matched to a gene. CDR3 sequence (DNA): TGTGCCAGCAGCTTAGGTCTAGCGGTCTCGCCCTACAATGAGCAGTTCTTC. Translated: CASSLGLAVSPYNEQFF.

The V call is TRBV9, the J call TRBJ1-3; D possibly corresponds to TRBD1 (5 bases). The CDR3 consists of 17 residues. The germline V gene encodes CDR1 SGDLS and CDR2 YYNGEE. The V and J ends lost 6 bases and 4 bases respectively, with 23 bases between them. CDR3 in amino acids: CASTEDPGAAVGNTIYF. The DNA of the CDR3 is TGTGCCAGCACCGAAGATCCTGGGGCGGCGGTAGGAAACACCATATATTTT.

The gene calls are TRBV29-1 and TRBJ2-5; tentative D call: TRBD1 (7 bases). In germline, CDR1 is SQVTM, CDR2 ANQGSEA. The CDR3 extends over 15 amino acids. V was shortened by 6 bases and J by 1 base, with 18 bases between the two germline ends. The CDR3 DNA reads as TGCAGCGTCCGCGAGGGGGGACAGCCCCAAGAGACCCAGTACTTC. It encodes CSVREGGQPQETQYF.

This clone was counted a single time. This chain connects TRBV6-5 to TRBJ2-3, with TRBD1 identical over 7 bases. There are 15 residues in the CDR3. Germline CDR1 reads MNHEY; CDR2 reads SVGAGI. The V gene end was trimmed by 7 bases and the J gene end by 2 bases; junction bases not matched to a gene: 9. The CDR3 DNA reads TGTGCCAGCACTGTATCCGGGACAGACACAGATACGCAGTATTTT. Protein: CASTVSGTDTDTQYF.

In DNA form, the CDR3 reads TGCGCCAGCAGCTTGGGGCGGACAGGGGTTAGCACAGATACGCAGTATTTT. Encoded protein: CASSLGRTGVSTDTQYF. This chain links TRBV5-1 with TRBJ2-3, with 9 bases matching TRBD1. V gave up 0 bases and J gave up 0 bases; unmatched junction bases: 5. Germline values: CDR1 SGHRS, CDR2 YFSETQ. The CDR3 sequence is 17 residues long.

This chain joins TRBV18 and TRBJ2-5, with TRBD1 matching 7 bases. Germline V gene sequence: CDR1 KGHSH, CDR2 LQKENI. V was pared by 3 bases and J by 5 bases, with 9 bases of the junction left unmatched. The CDR3 is 15 amino acids. The CDR3 coding sequence is TGTGCCAGCTCACCGCCTGGGACAGTTCTCGAGACCCAGTACTTC. This codes for CASSPPGTVLETQYF.

The chain recombines TRBV18 with TRBJ1-3; TRBD1 is a possible D gene (5 bases). Germline-derived CDR1 and CDR2 are KGHSH and LQKENI. Trimming took off 6 bases at V and 0 bases at J, with 9 bases between the two ends. This CDR3 is built from 14 residues. The CDR3 loop is CASSETVSGNTIYF. DNA for the CDR3: TGTGCCAGCTCCGAGACAGTCTCTGGAAACACCATATATTTT.

The J gene is TRBJ2-5, the V gene TRBV11-1; the match to TRBD2 covers 8 bases. CDR1 and CDR2 (germline): SGHAT, FQDESV (reference sequence). Germline trimming cut 4 bases from V and 1 base from J; bases unmatched to any gene: 8. The CDR3 length is 16 residues. CDR3 sequence (DNA): TGTGCCAGCAGCTCCGACCAGCGGGGGTCCCAAGAGACCCAGTACTTC. Residues: CASSSDQRGSQETQYF.

The J gene is TRBJ2-7, the V gene TRBV6-5; the D gene is possibly TRBD1 (6 bases). The CDR3 consists of 15 residues. Trimming cost V 4 bases and J 0 bases, with 13 bases left between them. Germline-derived CDR1 and CDR2 are MNHEY and SVGAGI. In DNA, the CDR3 is TGTGCCAGCAGTTCTCTAAAACAGGGCTCCTACGAGCAGTACTTC. Residues: CASSSLKQGSYEQYF.

V is TRBV6-6 and J is TRBJ1-2; 9 bases map to TRBD1. Germline V lookup: CDR1 MNHNY, CDR2 SVGAGI (reference sequence). The CDR3 is made up of 12 amino acids. After removal of 6 bases from V and 8 bases from J, the junction contained 4 bases not matched to a gene. In nucleotides, the CDR3 is TGTGCCAGCAGCCAGGACAGGGGCGGCTACACCTTC. Protein: CASSQDRGGYTF.

The chain links TRBV7-8 to TRBJ1-1, with D perhaps matching TRBD1 (6 bases). V lost 4 bases, J lost 1 base, and 13 bases lay in between. This CDR3 has 15 residues. Germline V lookup: CDR1 SGHVS, CDR2 FQNEAQ. This CDR3 is CASSYRTGTNTEAFF. CDR3 DNA: TGTGCCAGCAGCTACAGAACAGGGACGAACACTGAAGCTTTCTTT. The full variable domain, completed using reference TRBV7-8 and TRBJ1-1, is GAGVSQSPRYKVAKRGQDVALRCDPISGHVSLFWYQQALGQGPEFLTYFQNEAQLDKSGLPSDRFFAERPEGSVSTLKIQRTQQEDSAVYLCASSYRTGTNTEAFFGQGTRLTVV.

The rearrangement joins TRBV5-6 to TRBJ2-5; D is uncertain. The V end was cut by 2 bases, the J end by 2 bases, with 10 bases between. This CDR3 is 14 amino acids long. The V gene's germline CDR1 is SGHDT and CDR2 YYEEEE. CDR3 region: CASSFLALQETQYF. The CDR3 DNA reads TGTGCCAGCAGCTTTTTGGCCTTACAAGAGACCCAGTACTTC. The full variable domain, rest sourced from reference TRBV5-6 and TRBJ2-5, is DAGVTQSPTHLIKTRGQQVTLRCSPKSGHDTVSWYQQALGQGPQFIFQYYEEEERQRGNFPDRFSGHQFPNYSSELNVNALLLGDSALYLCASSFLALQETQYFGPGTRLLVL.

The V call is TRBV7-9, the J call TRBJ2-5, with no clear D. Germline CDR1 and CDR2: SEHNR and FQNEAQ (reference sequence). V shed 0 bases and J shed 2 bases, with 4 bases lying between them. The CDR3 is 13 residues long. The CDR3 sequence: CASSLATQETQYF. CDR3 nucleotides: TGTGCCAGCAGCTTAGCTACTCAAGAGACCCAGTACTTC.

The J gene is TRBJ2-2, the V gene TRBV6-5; D is undetermined. CDR1 is MNHEY, CDR2 SVGAGI, per germline. The V end lost 3 bases, the J end lost 0 bases, and 5 bases lay between the germline ends. This CDR3 spans 14 amino acids. CDR3 region: CASSYTANTGELFF. The CDR3 DNA is TGTGCCAGCAGTTATACTGCGAACACCGGGGAGCTGTTTTTT.